This T cell receptor (delta chain) was obtained from a study of γδ T cells in repeated Plasmodium falciparum infection. Study as a whole: Timepoints: baseline, immediately before selected infections, and 21 days after every infection.

This clone was counted between two and nine times. Its antigen is unknown. A far larger clone is a single base away, which makes a read error likely. Other DNA sequences of this sample code for an identical CDR3. CDR1 is GEAIGNYY and CDR2 is EKD in the germline V gene. This CDR3 spans 16 amino acids. Bulk repertoires came from Vgamma9/Vdelta2+ or Vdelta2-negative gammadelta T cells flow-sorted from PBMC. General study results and limits: Donors in Mali lived in a small rural village, largely one ethnic group. Over time and infection, Vgamma9/Vdelta2+ repertoires remained highly stable and polyclonal.

TCRdb re-processed the multiplex PCR reads via CATT. The sample gives 70,000 to 95,000 delta-chain clones, 1.4% of which show up once; around 8.1% is in the top ten. The source material was gamma-delta T cells from blood. The rearrangement uses TRDV2 and TRDJ1; D might be TRDD3 (5 bases). TCRdb carries no J gene annotation; the J gene was assigned here by matching the DNA with germline. This TCR was sampled from a pool of human donors (malaria-infected and uninfected, not separated). CDR3 nucleotide sequence: TGTGCCTGTGACACCGTGGGGCATCGCCAGACCGACAAACTCATCTTT. Its translation: CACDTVGHRQTDKLIF.